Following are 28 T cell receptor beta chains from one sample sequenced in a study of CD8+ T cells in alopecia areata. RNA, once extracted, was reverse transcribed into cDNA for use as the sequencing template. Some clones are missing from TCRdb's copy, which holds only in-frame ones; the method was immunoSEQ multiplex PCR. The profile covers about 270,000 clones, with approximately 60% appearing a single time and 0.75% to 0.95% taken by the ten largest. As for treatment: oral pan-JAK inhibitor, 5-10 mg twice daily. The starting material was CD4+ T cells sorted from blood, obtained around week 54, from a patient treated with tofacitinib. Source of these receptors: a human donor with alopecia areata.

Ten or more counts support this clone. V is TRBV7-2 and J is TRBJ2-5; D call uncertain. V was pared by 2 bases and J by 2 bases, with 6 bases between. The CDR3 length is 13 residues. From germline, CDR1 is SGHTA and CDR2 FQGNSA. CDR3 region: CASSLPRQETQYF. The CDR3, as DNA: TGTGCCAGCAGCTTACCGCGACAAGAGACCCAGTACTTC.

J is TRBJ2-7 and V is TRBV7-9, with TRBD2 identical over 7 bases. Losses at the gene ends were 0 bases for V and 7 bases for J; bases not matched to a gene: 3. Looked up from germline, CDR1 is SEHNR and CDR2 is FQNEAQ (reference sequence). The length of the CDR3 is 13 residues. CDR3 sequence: CASSLAAGDEQYF. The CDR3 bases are TGTGCCAGCAGCTTAGCGGCGGGGGATGAGCAGTACTTC.

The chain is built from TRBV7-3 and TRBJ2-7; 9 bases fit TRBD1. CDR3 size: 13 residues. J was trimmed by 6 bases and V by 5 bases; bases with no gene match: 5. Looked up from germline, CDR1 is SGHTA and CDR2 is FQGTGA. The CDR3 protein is CASSMLTGGEQYF. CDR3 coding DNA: TGTGCCAGCAGCATGCTGACAGGGGGCGAGCAGTACTTC. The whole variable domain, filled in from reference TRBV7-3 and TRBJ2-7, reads GAGVSQTPSNKVTEKGKYVELRCDPISGHTALYWYRQSLGQGPEFLIYFQGTGAADDSGLPNDRFFAVRPEGSVSTLKIQRTERGDSAVYLCASSMLTGGEQYFGPGTRLTVT.

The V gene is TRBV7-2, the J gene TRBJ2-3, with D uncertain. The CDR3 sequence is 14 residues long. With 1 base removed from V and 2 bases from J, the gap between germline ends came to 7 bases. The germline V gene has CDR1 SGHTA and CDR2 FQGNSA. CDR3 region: CASSLEGFTDTQYF. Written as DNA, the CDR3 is TGTGCCAGCAGCTTAGAAGGCTTCACAGATACGCAGTATTTT.

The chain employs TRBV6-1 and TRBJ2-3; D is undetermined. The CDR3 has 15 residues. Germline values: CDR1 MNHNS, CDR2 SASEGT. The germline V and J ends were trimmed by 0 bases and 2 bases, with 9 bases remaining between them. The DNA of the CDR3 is TGTGCCAGCAGTGAAGCCACGGCTAACACAGATACGCAGTATTTT. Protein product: CASSEATANTDTQYF.

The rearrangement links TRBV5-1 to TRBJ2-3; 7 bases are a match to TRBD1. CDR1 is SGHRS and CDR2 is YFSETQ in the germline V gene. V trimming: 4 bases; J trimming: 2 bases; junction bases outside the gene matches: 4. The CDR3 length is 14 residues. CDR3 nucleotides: TGCGCCAGCAGCCTCGGACAGGTCACAGATACGCAGTATTTT. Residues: CASSLGQVTDTQYF.

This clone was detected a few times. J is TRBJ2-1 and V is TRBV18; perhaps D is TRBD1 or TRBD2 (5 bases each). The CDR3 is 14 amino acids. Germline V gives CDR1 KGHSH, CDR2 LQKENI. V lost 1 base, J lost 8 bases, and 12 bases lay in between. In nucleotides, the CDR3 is TGTGCCAGCTCACCACGAGAGGGGAGCGATGAGCAGTTCTTC. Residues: CASSPREGSDEQFF.

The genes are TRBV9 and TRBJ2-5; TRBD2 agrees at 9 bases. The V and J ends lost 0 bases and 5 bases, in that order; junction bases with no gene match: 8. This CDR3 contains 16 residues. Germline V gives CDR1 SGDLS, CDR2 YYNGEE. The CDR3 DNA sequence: TGTGCCAGCAGCGTAGCCGGCGGGGGGGCCCGGGAGACCCAGTACTTC. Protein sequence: CASSVAGGGARETQYF.

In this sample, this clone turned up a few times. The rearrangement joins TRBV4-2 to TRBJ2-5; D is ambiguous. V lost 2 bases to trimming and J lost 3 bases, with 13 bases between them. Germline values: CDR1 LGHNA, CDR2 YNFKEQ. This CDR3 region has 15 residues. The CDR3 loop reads CASSQRGRSEETQYF. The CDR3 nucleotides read TGTGCCAGCAGCCAAAGAGGTCGCAGCGAAGAGACCCAGTACTTC.

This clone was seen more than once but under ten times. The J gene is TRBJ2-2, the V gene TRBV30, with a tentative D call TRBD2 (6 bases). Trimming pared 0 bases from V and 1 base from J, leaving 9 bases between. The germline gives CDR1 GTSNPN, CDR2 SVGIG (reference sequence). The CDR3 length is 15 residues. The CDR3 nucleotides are TGTGCCTGGAGTGTAGGGAGGATGAACACCGGGGAGCTGTTTTTT. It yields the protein CAWSVGRMNTGELFF.

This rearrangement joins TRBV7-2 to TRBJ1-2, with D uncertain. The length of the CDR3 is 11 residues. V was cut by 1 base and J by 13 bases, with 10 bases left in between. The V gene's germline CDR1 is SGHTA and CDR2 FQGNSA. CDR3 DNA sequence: TGTGCCAGCAGCTTAGGCGCTTCCTGCACCTTC. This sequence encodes CASSLGASCTF.

The CDR3 DNA reads as TGCGCCAGCAGCGAAAGACAGGGAAATTCACCCCTCCACTTT. Protein sequence: CASSERQGNSPLHF. The rearrangement uses TRBV5-1 and TRBJ1-6; TRBD1 agrees at 7 bases. Trimming at V came to 4 bases and at J to 7 bases, leaving 5 bases not matched to a gene. The CDR3 runs 14 residues. CDR1 and CDR2 from the germline V gene are SGHRS and YFSETQ.

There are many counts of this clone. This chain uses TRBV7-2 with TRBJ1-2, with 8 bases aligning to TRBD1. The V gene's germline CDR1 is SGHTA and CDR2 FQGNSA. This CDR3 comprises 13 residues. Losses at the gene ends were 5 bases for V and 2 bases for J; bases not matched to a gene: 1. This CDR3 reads CASSRDRNYGYTF. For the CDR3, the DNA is TGTGCCAGCAGCCGGGACAGGAACTATGGCTACACCTTC.

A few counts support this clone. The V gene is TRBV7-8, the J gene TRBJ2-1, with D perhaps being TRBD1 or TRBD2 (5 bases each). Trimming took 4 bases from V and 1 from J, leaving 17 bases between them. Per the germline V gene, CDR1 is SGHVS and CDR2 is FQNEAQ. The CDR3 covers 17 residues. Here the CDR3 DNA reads TGTGCCAGCAGCTCTAATAGGGACCAAGAGTCCTACAATGAGCAGTTCTTC. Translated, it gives CASSSNRDQESYNEQFF.

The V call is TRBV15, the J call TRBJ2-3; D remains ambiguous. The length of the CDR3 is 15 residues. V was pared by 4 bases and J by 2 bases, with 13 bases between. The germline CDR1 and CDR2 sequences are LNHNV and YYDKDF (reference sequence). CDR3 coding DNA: TGTGCCACCAGCACCGCGGAACGAAACACAGATACGCAGTATTTT. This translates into CATSTAERNTDTQYF.

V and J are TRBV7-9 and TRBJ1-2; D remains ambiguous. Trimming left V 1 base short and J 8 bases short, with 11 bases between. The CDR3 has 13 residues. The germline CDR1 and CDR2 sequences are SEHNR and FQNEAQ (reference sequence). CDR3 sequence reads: CASSLDSEDGYTF. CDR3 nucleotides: TGTGCCAGCAGCTTAGACAGCGAAGACGGCTACACCTTC.

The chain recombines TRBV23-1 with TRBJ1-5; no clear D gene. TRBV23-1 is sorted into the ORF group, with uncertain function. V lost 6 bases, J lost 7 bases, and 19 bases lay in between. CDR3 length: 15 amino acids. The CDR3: CASSQELGFGQPQHF. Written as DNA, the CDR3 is TGCGCCAGCAGCCAAGAATTGGGATTTGGGCAGCCCCAGCATTTT.

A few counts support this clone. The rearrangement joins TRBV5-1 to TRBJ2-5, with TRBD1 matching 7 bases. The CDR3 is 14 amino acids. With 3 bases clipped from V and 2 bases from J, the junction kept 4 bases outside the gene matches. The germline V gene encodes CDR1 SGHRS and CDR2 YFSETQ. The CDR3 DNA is TGCGCCAGCAGCTCGACAGGGCAACAAGAGACCCAGTACTTC. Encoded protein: CASSSTGQQETQYF.

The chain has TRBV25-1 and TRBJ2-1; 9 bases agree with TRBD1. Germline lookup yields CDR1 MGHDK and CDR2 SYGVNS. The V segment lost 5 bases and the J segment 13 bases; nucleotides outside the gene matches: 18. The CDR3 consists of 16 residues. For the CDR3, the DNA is TGTGCCAGCAGTCCTATTGGAACAGGGGGCTATACAGATCAGTTCTTC. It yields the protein CASSPIGTGGYTDQFF.

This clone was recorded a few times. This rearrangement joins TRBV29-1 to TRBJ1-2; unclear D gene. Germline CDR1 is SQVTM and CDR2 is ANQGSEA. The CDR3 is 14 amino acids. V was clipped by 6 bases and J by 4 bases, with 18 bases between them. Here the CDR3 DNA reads TGCAGCGTCGGAAAACCGGGCCAACGCTATGGCTACACCTTC. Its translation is CSVGKPGQRYGYTF.

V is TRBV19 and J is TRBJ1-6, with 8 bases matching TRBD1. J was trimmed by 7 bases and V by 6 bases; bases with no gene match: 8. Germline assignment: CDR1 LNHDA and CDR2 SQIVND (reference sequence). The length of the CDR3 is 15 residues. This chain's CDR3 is CASRFQGQVNSPLHF. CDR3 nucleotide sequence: TGTGCCAGTAGGTTTCAGGGACAGGTAAATTCACCCCTCCACTTT. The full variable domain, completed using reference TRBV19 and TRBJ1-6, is DGGITQSPKYLFRKEGQNVTLSCEQNLNHDAMYWYRQDPGQGLRLIYYSQIVNDFQKGDIAEGYSVSREKKESFPLTVTSAQKNPTAFYLCASRFQGQVNSPLHFGNGTRLTVT.

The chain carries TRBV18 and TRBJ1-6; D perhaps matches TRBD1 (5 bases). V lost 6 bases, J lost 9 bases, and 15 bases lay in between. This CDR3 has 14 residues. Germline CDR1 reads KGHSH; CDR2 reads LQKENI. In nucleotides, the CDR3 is TGTGCCAGCTCTCCCTTAGACAGTCTTTCACCCCTCCACTTT. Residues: CASSPLDSLSPLHF. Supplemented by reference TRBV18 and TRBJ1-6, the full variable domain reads NAGVMQNPRHLVRRRGQEARLRCSPMKGHSHVYWYRQLPEEGLKFMVYLQKENIIDESGMPKERFSAEFPKEGPSILRIQQVVRGDSAAYFCASSPLDSLSPLHFGNGTRLTVT.

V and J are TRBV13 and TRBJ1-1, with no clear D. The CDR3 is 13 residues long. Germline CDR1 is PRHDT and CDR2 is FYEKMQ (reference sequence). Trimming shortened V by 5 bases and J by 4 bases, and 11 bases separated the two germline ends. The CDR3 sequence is CASSPRAVTEAFF. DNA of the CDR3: TGTGCCAGCAGCCCCCGGGCTGTCACTGAAGCTTTCTTT.

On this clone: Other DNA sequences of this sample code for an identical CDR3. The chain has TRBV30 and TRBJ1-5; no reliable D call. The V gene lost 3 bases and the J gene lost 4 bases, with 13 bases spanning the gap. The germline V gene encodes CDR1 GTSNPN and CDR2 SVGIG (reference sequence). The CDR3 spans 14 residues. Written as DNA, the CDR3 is TGTGCCTGGAGGCGGTCGGGAGGGAATCAGCCCCAGCATTTT. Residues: CAWRRSGGNQPQHF.

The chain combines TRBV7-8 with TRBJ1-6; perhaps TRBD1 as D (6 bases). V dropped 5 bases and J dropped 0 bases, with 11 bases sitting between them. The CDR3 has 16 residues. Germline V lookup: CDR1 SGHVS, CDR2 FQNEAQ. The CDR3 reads CASSAGESSYNSPLHF. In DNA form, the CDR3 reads TGTGCCAGCAGCGCAGGGGAGAGCTCCTATAATTCACCCCTCCACTTT.

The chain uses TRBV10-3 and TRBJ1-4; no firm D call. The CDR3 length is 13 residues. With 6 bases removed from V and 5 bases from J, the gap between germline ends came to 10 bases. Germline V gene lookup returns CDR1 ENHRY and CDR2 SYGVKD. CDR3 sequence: CAIRRDQNEKLFF. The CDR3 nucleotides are TGTGCCATCAGGAGGGATCAGAATGAAAAACTGTTTTTT.

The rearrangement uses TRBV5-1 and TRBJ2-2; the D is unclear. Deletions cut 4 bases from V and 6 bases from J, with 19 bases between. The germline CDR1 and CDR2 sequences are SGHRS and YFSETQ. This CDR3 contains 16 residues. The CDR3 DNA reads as TGCGCCAGCAGCGATACTGTCAGGCGAACGGCCGGGGAGCTGTTTTTT. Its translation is CASSDTVRRTAGELFF.

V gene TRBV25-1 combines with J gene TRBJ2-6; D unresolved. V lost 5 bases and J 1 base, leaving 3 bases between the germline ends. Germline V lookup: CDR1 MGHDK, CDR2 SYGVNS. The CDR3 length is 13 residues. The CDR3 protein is CASSRSGANVLTF. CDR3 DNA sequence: TGTGCCAGCAGTAGATCTGGGGCCAACGTCCTGACTTTC.